This T cell receptor (beta chain) derives from a study of long-term antiretroviral therapy in people with HIV. Study as a whole: It was about a decade before the 2015 immediate-ART recommendation that the earliest samples were taken. Study-level findings and limits: In HIV, the repertoires covered a tighter span of CDR3 lengths than in controls.

Turning to this clone: Its antigen remains unidentified.

immunoSEQ v3.0 was run at survey level. Profiled with immunoSEQ multiplex PCR; TCRdb holds only in-frame clones, not every one. Among 20,000 to 25,000 clones listed, about 87% were seen once. CDR3 length: 15 residues. CDR1 and CDR2 from the germline V gene are LNHDA and SQIVND (reference sequence). Trimming shortened V by 4 bases and J by 2 bases, and 14 bases separated the two germline ends. The TCR comes from a woman between 45 and 60 years old with HIV. Sample: unsorted PBMCs, taken 2.6 years after starting antiretroviral therapy. V gene TRBV19 combines with J gene TRBJ1-2; D ambiguous. CDR3 residues: CASSTAGMGNYGYTF. CDR3 coding DNA: TGTGCCAGTAGTACCGCGGGGATGGGAAACTATGGCTACACCTTC.